Listed below are T cell receptor beta chains from one sample, sequenced in a study of Graves' ophthalmopathy and Graves' hyperthyroidism. TCRdb itself ran the multiplex PCR reads through MiXCR, one entry per CDR3 protein. This sample has 170,000 or so distinct CDR3 sequences, with approximately 40% found just once. The sample taken for sequencing was peripheral blood. These TCRs come from a man aged 25-40 years with Graves' ophthalmopathy. Both conserved end residues are part of each CDR3. A D gene is named only where the DNA matches it firmly. Clone size appears in some rows only: once, few, many, or a class for an expanded clone.

size	V	J	D	CDR3	DNA
many	TRBV30	TRBJ2-7	.	CAWMRASAFHEQYF	TGTGCCTGGATGAGGGCTAGCGCATTCCACGAGCAGTACTTC
.	TRBV9	TRBJ2-7	.	CASSPPSDEQYF	TGTGCCAGCAGCCCCCCCTCCGACGAGCAGTACTTC
.	TRBV28	TRBJ2-5	TRBD2	CASVGLAGVQETQYF	TGTGCCAGCGTGGGACTAGCGGGAGTTCAAGAGACCCAGTACTTC
many	TRBV7-2	TRBJ1-1	TRBD1	CASSSSAGGTEAFF	TGTGCCAGCAGCTCCTCTGCAGGGGGAACTGAAGCTTTCTTT
.	TRBV20-1	TRBJ2-7	.	CSARTTLSYEQYF	TGCAGTGCTAGAACCACCCTATCCTACGAGCAGTACTTC
.	TRBV7-8	TRBJ2-2	.	CASSLVRGPSGELFF	TGTGCCAGCAGCTTAGTTCGAGGTCCCTCGGGGGAGCTGTTTTTT
.	TRBV6-5	TRBJ1-2	.	CASSYSGRVGDGYTF	TGTGCCAGCAGTTACTCAGGAAGGGTGGGCGATGGCTACACCTTC
once	TRBV28	TRBJ2-7	.	CASSFSEGYEQYF	TGTGCCAGCAGTTTCTCAGAAGGCTACGAGCAGTACTTC
many	TRBV5-5	TRBJ1-5	.	CASSLSVPGVQPQHF	TGTGCCAGCAGCTTGTCAGTGCCAGGGGTTCAGCCCCAGCATTTT
many	TRBV10-3	TRBJ2-7	.	CAIGEDSYEQYF	TGTGCCATCGGGGAGGATTCCTACGAGCAGTACTTC
many	TRBV12-3/TRBV12-4	TRBJ1-5	.	CASRIGVAGDQPQHF	TGTGCCAGCAGGATAGGCGTTGCGGGCGATCAGCCCCAGCATTTT
many	TRBV24-1	TRBJ1-2	.	CATSDPRDTSNYGYTF	TGTGCCACCAGTGACCCGCGGGACACCTCTAACTATGGCTACACCTTC
many	TRBV6-5	TRBJ2-5	TRBD1	CASIHRGSETQYF	TGTGCCAGCATTCACAGGGGGTCGGAGACCCAGTACTTC
many	TRBV27	TRBJ1-5	.	CASSWGRVSQPQHF	TGTGCCAGCAGTTGGGGTAGGGTCTCGCAGCCCCAGCATTTT
many	TRBV12-3/TRBV12-4	TRBJ2-2	TRBD1	CASNSDRGVIGGELFF	TGTGCCAGCAATTCGGACAGGGGTGTTATTGGCGGGGAGCTGTTTTTT